Each of the 29 T cell receptor beta chains below was sequenced from the same sample in a study of shared clonotypes between healthy human individuals. Assay used: immunoSEQ multiplex PCR; TCRdb lists only in-frame clones, some missing. Here the sample spans around 120,000 clones, about 66% being singletons. The sample was memory CD8+ T cells sorted from blood. Subset described: CD45RO+ cells pooled with CCR7-negative TemRA cells. Source of these receptors: a woman aged 25 to 39 in good health.

This clone has just a few counts. The gene calls are TRBV13 and TRBJ2-2; no reliable D call. Between the trimmed V and J ends, which lost 4 bases and 6 bases, there was a span of 12 bases. The CDR3 loop spans 14 amino acids. Germline CDR1 reads PRHDT; CDR2 reads FYEKMQ (reference sequence). The chain's CDR3 is CASSSESGPGELFF. The DNA of the CDR3 is TGTGCCAGCAGCTCCGAATCGGGCCCCGGGGAGCTGTTTTTT. The complete variable domain, with remaining parts taken from reference TRBV13 and TRBJ2-2, reads AAGVIQSPRHLIKEKRETATLKCYPIPRHDTVYWYQQGPGQDPQFLISFYEKMQSDKGSIPDRFSAQQFSDYHSELNMSSLELGDSALYFCASSSESGPGELFFGEGSRLTVL.

V and J are TRBV10-3 and TRBJ1-1; a possible D gene is TRBD1 (6 bases). Germline V gives CDR1 ENHRY, CDR2 SYGVKD. The CDR3 has 14 amino acids. The V end was cut by 3 bases, the J end by 1 base, with 9 bases between. CDR3 in amino acids: CAISDPGANTEAFF. The CDR3 nucleotides are TGTGCCATCAGTGACCCAGGGGCGAACACTGAAGCTTTCTTT.

This clone was seen only once. The gene calls are TRBV29-1 and TRBJ1-1; unclear D gene. Germline V gives CDR1 SQVTM, CDR2 ANQGSEA. Trimming pared 3 bases from V and 1 base from J, leaving 15 bases between. The CDR3 length is 15 residues. CDR3 nucleotides: TGCAGCGTTGAGGGCACCCTCCAAGGGAACACTGAAGCTTTCTTT. Protein: CSVEGTLQGNTEAFF.

This chain joins TRBV28 and TRBJ1-2, with D uncertain. This CDR3 region has 16 residues. The germline CDR1 and CDR2 sequences are MDHEN and SYDVKM. With 7 bases removed from V and 6 bases from J, the gap between germline ends came to 24 bases. The CDR3 DNA follows: TGTGCCAGCAAGCGCATGGAGGCCGACTTGAGGGATGGCTACACCTTC. Translated: CASKRMEADLRDGYTF.

This sequence joins TRBV4-1 and TRBJ2-7, with 8 nucleotides matching TRBD1. The CDR3 spans 15 residues. V lost 1 base, J lost 1 base, and 3 bases stayed unmatched. CDR1 is MGHRA and CDR2 is YSYEKL in the germline V gene. Here the CDR3 reads CASSQGQGSSYEQYF. The CDR3 DNA follows: TGCGCCAGCAGCCAAGGACAGGGGAGTTCCTACGAGCAGTACTTC.

The rearrangement uses TRBV5-4 and TRBJ2-6; D gene uncertain. This CDR3 is built from 14 residues. CDR1 and CDR2 (germline): SGHNT, YYREEE (reference sequence). The V and J ends lost 5 bases and 0 bases respectively, with 6 bases between them. CDR3 DNA: TGTGCCAGCAGTCTTGACTCTGGGGCCAACGTCCTGACTTTC. Its protein product is CASSLDSGANVLTF.

The V gene is TRBV7-9, the J gene TRBJ1-2, with D unresolved. The V gene's germline CDR1 is SEHNR and CDR2 FQNEAQ (reference sequence). This CDR3 has 14 amino acids. The V gene lost 1 base and the J gene lost 6 bases, with 12 bases spanning the gap. CDR3 in amino acids: CASSLGSRLDGYTF. The CDR3 bases are TGTGCCAGCAGCTTAGGGAGCCGGCTTGATGGCTACACCTTC.

The table lists this clone with a count of one. The DNA for the CDR3 is TGTGCCAGCAGTTCCGGACTAGCGAATGAGCAGTTCTTC. Translation gives CASSSGLANEQFF. The chain has TRBV6-6 and TRBJ2-1; TRBD2 aligns across 9 bases. CDR1 MNHNY and CDR2 SVGAGI come from the germline V gene (reference sequence). With V trimmed by 4 bases and J by 7 bases, 2 bases remained unmatched. The CDR3 runs to 13 residues.

The V gene is TRBV7-9, the J gene TRBJ2-1, with 7 nucleotides matching TRBD1. Germline V gene sequence: CDR1 SEHNR, CDR2 FQNEAQ (reference sequence). The CDR3 loop spans 12 amino acids. J was trimmed by 5 bases and V by 5 bases; bases with no gene match: 0. The CDR3 loop reads CASSDRDNEQFF. The CDR3 DNA reads as TGTGCCAGCAGCGACAGGGACAATGAGCAGTTCTTC.

This clone was seen at least ten times. This same CDR3 is encoded by further DNA sequences in the sample. The chain uses TRBV7-9 and TRBJ1-1, with 8 bases that match TRBD1. CDR1 and CDR2 (germline): SEHNR, FQNEAQ (reference sequence). Trimming removed 1 base from V and 5 bases from J; junction bases left unmatched: 3. This CDR3 spans 14 amino acids. The CDR3, as DNA: TGTGCCAGCAGCTTAGTGCAGGGGGCGACTGAAGCTTTCTTT. The encoded protein is CASSLVQGATEAFF.

The chain carries TRBV13 and TRBJ2-1; D is uncertain. CDR1 is PRHDT, CDR2 FYEKMQ, per germline (reference sequence). This CDR3 spans 12 amino acids. V was cut by 3 bases and J by 8 bases, with 8 bases left in between. CDR3 residues: CASSFFSDEQFF. For the CDR3, the DNA is TGTGCCAGCAGCTTCTTTTCGGATGAGCAGTTCTTC. The entire variable domain, with the rest obtained from reference TRBV13 and TRBJ2-1, is as follows: AAGVIQSPRHLIKEKRETATLKCYPIPRHDTVYWYQQGPGQDPQFLISFYEKMQSDKGSIPDRFSAQQFSDYHSELNMSSLELGDSALYFCASSFFSDEQFFGPGTRLTVL.

The chain joins TRBV25-1 to TRBJ1-4, with D possibly matching TRBD1 (6 bases). The CDR3 has 14 amino acids. V was cut by 4 bases and J by 13 bases, with 19 bases left in between. Germline CDR1 is MGHDK and CDR2 is SYGVNS. DNA of the CDR3: TGTGCCAGCAGTGTCAGGGGTATGGAAATGAGACTGTTTTTT. This gives the protein CASSVRGMEMRLFF.

In DNA, the CDR3 is TGTGCCTCGGAGCGGGGATGGGGCACTGAAGCTTTCTTT. Residues: CASERGWGTEAFF. V gene TRBV30 combines with J gene TRBJ1-1; D is uncertain. The CDR3 is 13 amino acids. Germline CDR1 reads GTSNPN; CDR2 reads SVGIG (reference sequence). Trimming took 7 bases from V and 4 from J, leaving 16 bases between them.

The chain links TRBV27 to TRBJ1-5; 9 bases map to TRBD1. The V segment lost 5 bases and the J segment 3 bases; nucleotides outside the gene matches: 5. There are 15 residues in the CDR3. Germline V gives CDR1 MNHEY, CDR2 SMNVEV (reference sequence). The CDR3 DNA follows: TGTGCCAGCAGTGCCGGACAGGGGATCAATCAGCCCCAGCATTTT. The encoded protein is CASSAGQGINQPQHF.

This clone appeared a few times. The sample holds other DNA sequences that translate to the same CDR3. The rearrangement uses TRBV6-4 and TRBJ2-3; 12 positions agree with TRBD2. The germline CDR1 and CDR2 sequences are MRHNA and SNTAGT. J gave up 3 bases and V 3 bases, and 1 base lay outside the gene matches. The CDR3 consists of 15 residues. The CDR3 spells CASSEGTSGTDTQYF. In DNA, the CDR3 is TGTGCCAGCAGTGAGGGGACTAGCGGGACAGATACGCAGTATTTT.

This clone was seen only a few times. This rearrangement joins TRBV6-6 to TRBJ2-3; 9 bases match TRBD2. With V trimmed by 0 bases and J by 3 bases, 4 bases remained unmatched. CDR1 and CDR2 (germline): MNHNY, SVGAGI (reference sequence). The CDR3 runs 16 residues. CDR3 in DNA: TGTGCCAGCAGTTACTCGAGGCTAGCGGGAACAGATACGCAGTATTTT. Protein: CASSYSRLAGTDTQYF.

The rearrangement links TRBV5-1 to TRBJ2-7; 11 positions agree with TRBD1. With V trimmed by 4 bases and J by 7 bases, 7 bases remained unmatched. The CDR3 sequence is 14 residues long. Germline CDR1 and CDR2: SGHRS and YFSETQ. CDR3 residues: CASSQGTGGQEQYF. For the CDR3, the DNA is TGCGCCAGCAGCCAGGGGACAGGGGGTCAGGAGCAGTACTTC.

The chain is built from TRBV7-6 and TRBJ1-5; no firm D call. The CDR3 totals 13 residues. V lost 3 bases and J lost 3, with 6 bases in between. CDR1 and CDR2 (germline): SGHVS, FNYEAQ. The CDR3 protein is CASSFGPNQPQHF. The CDR3 coding sequence is TGTGCCAGCAGCTTCGGTCCCAATCAGCCCCAGCATTTT.

The chain carries TRBV29-1 and TRBJ1-2; no clear D gene. Germline-derived CDR1 and CDR2 are SQVTM and ANQGSEA. V lost 4 bases to trimming and J lost 6 bases, with 15 bases between them. There are 13 residues in the CDR3. The CDR3 DNA reads TGCAGCGTTGGAAGAGTAGTGGAGAATGGCTACACCTTC. It translates to CSVGRVVENGYTF.

J is TRBJ2-1 and V is TRBV4-2, with 7 positions matching TRBD2. The CDR3 spans 15 residues. V gave up 0 bases and J gave up 7 bases; unmatched junction bases: 6. Germline V gives CDR1 LGHNA, CDR2 YNFKEQ. CDR3 coding DNA: TGTGCCAGCAGCCAAGAGGGGGAGGGCATGAATGAGCAGTTCTTC. Protein: CASSQEGEGMNEQFF.

The rearrangement uses TRBV15 and TRBJ2-3; D call uncertain. The V end lost 2 bases, the J end lost 2 bases, and 11 bases lay between the germline ends. CDR3 length equals 15 residues. CDR1 and CDR2 (germline): LNHNV, YYDKDF (reference sequence). The CDR3 here is CATSRTRTYTDTQYF. The CDR3 DNA reads as TGTGCCACCAGCAGAACGCGGACCTACACAGATACGCAGTATTTT.

The rearrangement joins TRBV29-1 to TRBJ1-1; 8 positions match TRBD1. Germline V gene lookup returns CDR1 SQVTM and CDR2 ANQGSEA. This CDR3 is 13 amino acids long. The V segment lost 6 bases and the J segment 3 bases; nucleotides outside the gene matches: 6. CDR3 loop: CSVTTGEDTEAFF. In nucleotides, the CDR3 is TGCAGCGTCACGACAGGGGAAGACACTGAAGCTTTCTTT.

This chain connects TRBV27 to TRBJ1-2, with D maybe TRBD1 (6 bases). The V end lost 5 bases, the J end lost 5 bases, and 18 bases lay between the germline ends. Germline CDR1 and CDR2: MNHEY and SMNVEV (reference sequence). This CDR3 has 15 amino acids. For the CDR3, the DNA is TGTGCCAGCAGTATTGAGGCAGGGGTGGGGTATGGCTACACCTTC. Translation gives CASSIEAGVGYGYTF.

The chain's CDR3 is CASSYTFGQGGTEAFF. The CDR3 region has the DNA TGTGCCAGCAGTTACACCTTCGGACAGGGCGGCACTGAAGCTTTCTTT. The gene calls are TRBV6-5 and TRBJ1-1; 8 bases match TRBD1. The CDR3 contains 16 residues. Germline V CDR1 and CDR2: MNHEY, SVGAGI. V was clipped by 2 bases and J by 4 bases; unmatched bases: 9.

The chain employs TRBV2 and TRBJ1-4, with 9 nucleotides matching TRBD1. The germline V gene encodes CDR1 SNHLY and CDR2 FYNNEI. Germline trimming cut 8 bases from V and 4 bases from J; bases unmatched to any gene: 8. This CDR3 is 15 amino acids long. CDR3 sequence: CASRRGQGFNEKLFF. The CDR3 DNA reads as TGTGCCAGCCGCCGTGGACAGGGGTTTAATGAAAAACTGTTTTTT.

The V gene is TRBV11-2, the J gene TRBJ2-1; 8 positions match TRBD2. The CDR3 has 15 residues. V lost 10 bases and J lost 9; bases outside the gene matches: 17. CDR1 and CDR2 from the germline V gene are SGHAT and FQNNGV. The DNA of the CDR3 is TGTGCCACCACCCTTATGGCTAGCGGGTATAGTGAGCAGTTCTTC. As protein: CATTLMASGYSEQFF.

V is TRBV5-1 and J is TRBJ2-1; the match to TRBD2 covers 10 bases. The V gene's germline CDR1 is SGHRS and CDR2 YFSETQ. CDR3 length equals 17 residues. V lost 3 bases to trimming and J lost 5 bases; unmatched junction nucleotides: 11. The CDR3 loop is CASSSHLSGRSDNEQFF. CDR3 nucleotide sequence: TGCGCCAGCAGCTCCCACCTTAGCGGGAGGTCCGACAATGAGCAGTTCTTC. Combining the CDR3 with reference TRBV5-1 and TRBJ2-1 gives the whole variable domain KAGVTQTPRYLIKTRGQQVTLSCSPISGHRSVSWYQQTPGQGLQFLFEYFSETQRNKGNFPGRFSGRQFSNSRSEMNVSTLELGDSALYLCASSSHLSGRSDNEQFFGPGTRLTVL.

The sample holds a few counts of this clone. The chain is built from TRBV4-1 and TRBJ2-7; 8 bases line up with TRBD2. This CDR3 has 16 amino acids. In germline, CDR1 is MGHRA, CDR2 YSYEKL. Trimming removed 1 base from V and 3 bases from J; junction bases left unmatched: 8. CDR3 amino acids: CASSQVSGSGLYEQYF. CDR3 in DNA: TGCGCCAGCAGCCAAGTAAGCGGGAGCGGGCTCTACGAGCAGTACTTC.

This clone has more than one count but fewer than ten. This chain joins TRBV10-2 and TRBJ2-1; TRBD2 matches 11 bases. The V gene end was trimmed by 0 bases and the J gene end by 4 bases; junction bases not matched to a gene: 26. Germline values: CDR1 WSHSY, CDR2 SAAADI. This CDR3 spans 24 amino acids. The CDR3 sequence is CASSESPRTVTSGTDTLGYNEQFF. The CDR3 nucleotides read TGCGCCAGCAGTGAGTCGCCGAGGACTGTGACTAGCGGGACGGACACATTAGGTTACAATGAGCAGTTCTTC.